The next 9 T cell receptor beta chains were all read from a single sample in a study of T cell repertoires in cytomegalovirus infection. TCRdb independently ran MiXCR on the reads; one entry per CDR3 protein. This table holds around 94,000 distinct CDR3 sequences, approximately 15% found once. Sample: PBMCs. All receptors derive from a human donor in good health (CMV status not recorded). Some clones in this sample may be carry-over from other donors' samples.

This clonotype was picked up many times. The V call is TRBV7-9, the J call TRBJ2-7, with D possibly matching TRBD1 (6 bases). Per the germline V gene, CDR1 is SEHNR and CDR2 is FQNEAQ (reference sequence). This CDR3 region has 14 residues. V dropped 8 bases and J dropped 7 bases, with 21 bases sitting between them. CDR3 sequence: CASGGTLPSREQYF. In DNA, the CDR3 is TGTGCCAGCGGGGGCACTCTACCTAGTCGGGAGCAGTACTTC.

The V call is TRBV6-5, the J call TRBJ1-5, with 11 bases matching TRBD1. V trimming: 5 bases; J trimming: 3 bases; junction bases outside the gene matches: 6. This CDR3 spans 16 amino acids. Germline values: CDR1 MNHEY, CDR2 SVGAGI. The CDR3 coding sequence is TGTGCCAGCAGTCCCCGGGACAGGGGGGACAATCAGCCCCAGCATTTT. It yields the protein CASSPRDRGDNQPQHF.

The sample holds a few counts of this clonotype. CDR3 nucleotide sequence: TGTGCCAGCAGGCCGAGGTCCGGGTCACCTGAAGCTTTCTTT. This sequence encodes CASRPRSGSPEAFF. The gene calls are TRBV2 and TRBJ1-1; D gene unclear. The CDR3 length is 14 residues. Germline V lookup: CDR1 SNHLY, CDR2 FYNNEI. V gave up 6 bases and J gave up 6 bases, with 17 bases separating them. The entire variable domain, with the rest obtained from reference TRBV2 and TRBJ1-1, is as follows: EPEVTQTPSHQVTQMGQEVILRCVPISNHLYFYWYRQILGQKVEFLVSFYNNEISEKSEIFDDQFSVERPDGSNFTLKIRSTKLEDSAMYFCASRPRSGSPEAFFGQGTRLTVV.

In its sample, this clonotype was seen many times. The chain has TRBV28 and TRBJ2-5, with D hard to call. There are 12 residues in the CDR3. CDR1 and CDR2 (germline): MDHEN, SYDVKM. Trimming took off 8 bases at V and 3 bases at J, with 10 bases between the two ends. The CDR3 nucleotides are TGTGCCAGCCAGCCAAGGGAAGAGACCCAGTACTTC. The encoded protein is CASQPREETQYF. Supplemented by reference TRBV28 and TRBJ2-5, the full variable domain reads DVKVTQSSRYLVKRTGEKVFLECVQDMDHENMFWYRQDPGLGLRLIYFSYDVKMKEKGDIPEGYSVSREKKERFSLILESASTNQTSMYLCASQPREETQYFGPGTRLLVL.

This clonotype was recorded a few times. This sequence joins TRBV9 and TRBJ2-2; the match to TRBD2 covers 11 bases. With 4 bases clipped from V and 4 bases from J, the junction kept 6 bases outside the gene matches. This CDR3 has 16 residues. Germline CDR1 reads SGDLS; CDR2 reads YYNGEE. The CDR3 reads CASSPRLAGTTGELFF. In DNA form, the CDR3 reads TGTGCCAGCAGCCCAAGACTAGCGGGAACCACCGGGGAGCTGTTTTTT.

CDR3 DNA sequence: TGTGCCAGCAGTTTATCGACTGTTCCCGGGGAGCTGTTTTTT. Its protein product is CASSLSTVPGELFF. The chain carries TRBV28 and TRBJ2-2, with D hard to call. V shed 1 base and J shed 6 bases, with 9 bases lying between them. The germline V gene encodes CDR1 MDHEN and CDR2 SYDVKM. The CDR3 sequence is 14 residues long.

The table lists this clonotype with many counts. This chain uses TRBV7-2 with TRBJ2-1, with 9 bases lining up with TRBD2. Germline V gives CDR1 SGHTA, CDR2 FQGNSA. Unmatched junction bases numbered 2, after V lost 2 bases and J lost 0 bases. The CDR3 is made up of 16 amino acids. For the CDR3, the DNA is TGTGCCAGCAGCTTATTTAGCGGGGGCTCCTACAATGAGCAGTTCTTC. Protein: CASSLFSGGSYNEQFF.

This chain connects TRBV29-1 to TRBJ1-2; 10 nucleotides agree with TRBD1. Trimming cost V 1 base and J 0 bases; bases outside gene matches: 2. The length of the CDR3 is 15 residues. The germline CDR1 and CDR2 sequences are SQVTM and ANQGSEA. The CDR3 loop reads CSVEGGQGANYGYTF. The CDR3 coding sequence is TGCAGCGTTGAAGGAGGACAGGGGGCTAACTATGGCTACACCTTC.

The chain joins TRBV28 to TRBJ1-2; D might be TRBD1 (5 bases). CDR1 and CDR2 from the germline V gene are MDHEN and SYDVKM. The CDR3 is made up of 17 amino acids. V lost 3 bases and J lost 0, with 17 bases in between. CDR3 protein: CASSFHLEGRANYGYTF. CDR3 coding DNA: TGTGCCAGCAGTTTCCACCTTGAGGGACGGGCTAACTATGGCTACACCTTC.